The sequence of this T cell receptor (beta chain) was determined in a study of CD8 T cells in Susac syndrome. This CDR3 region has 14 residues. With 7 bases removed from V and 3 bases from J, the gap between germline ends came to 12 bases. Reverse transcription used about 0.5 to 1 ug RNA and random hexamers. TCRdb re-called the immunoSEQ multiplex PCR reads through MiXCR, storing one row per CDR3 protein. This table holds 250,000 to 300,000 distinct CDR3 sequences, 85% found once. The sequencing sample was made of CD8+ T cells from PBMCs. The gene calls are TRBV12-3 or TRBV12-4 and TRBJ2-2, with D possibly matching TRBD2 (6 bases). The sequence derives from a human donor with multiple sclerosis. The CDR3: CASIWGEDTGELFF. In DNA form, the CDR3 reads TGTGCCAGCATTTGGGGGGAGGACACCGGGGAGCTGTTTTTT.